This T cell receptor (beta chain) was retrieved from a study of Ad26.COV2.S vaccination and SARS-CoV-2 variants. Turning to this clone: Its target is not known.

The study, taken as a whole, reports: It is possible that the TCR breadth and depth analyses underestimated the total T cell responses.

Profiling relied on immunoSEQ multiplex PCR, and the TCRdb table lists in-frame clones only, not all of them. Among under 150,000 clones listed, approximately 90% were seen once. Germline V CDR1 and CDR2: MNHEY, SVGEGT. The length of the CDR3 is 11 residues. The germline V and J ends were trimmed by 4 bases and 8 bases, with 8 bases remaining between them. The source was peripheral blood, collected after recovery from COVID-19. The clonotype originates from a human donor who had recovered from COVID-19. This chain connects TRBV6-2 or TRBV6-3 to TRBJ1-1, with D unresolved. The CDR3 DNA reads TGTGCCAGCAGTTCAATCGTCGAAGCTTTCTTT. This sequence encodes CASSSIVEAFF.